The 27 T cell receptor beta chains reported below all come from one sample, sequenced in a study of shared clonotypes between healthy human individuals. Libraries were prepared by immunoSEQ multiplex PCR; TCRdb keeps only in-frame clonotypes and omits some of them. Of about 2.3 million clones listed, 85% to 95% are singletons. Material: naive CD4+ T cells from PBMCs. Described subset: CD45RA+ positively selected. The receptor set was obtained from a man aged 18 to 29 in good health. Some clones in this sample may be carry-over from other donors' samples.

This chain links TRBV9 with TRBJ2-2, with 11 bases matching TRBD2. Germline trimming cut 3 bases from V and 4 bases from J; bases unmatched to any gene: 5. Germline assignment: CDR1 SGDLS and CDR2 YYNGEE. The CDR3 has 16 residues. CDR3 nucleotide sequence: TGTGCCAGCAGCGCACATGGGACTAGCGGCACCGGGGAGCTGTTTTTT. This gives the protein CASSAHGTSGTGELFF.

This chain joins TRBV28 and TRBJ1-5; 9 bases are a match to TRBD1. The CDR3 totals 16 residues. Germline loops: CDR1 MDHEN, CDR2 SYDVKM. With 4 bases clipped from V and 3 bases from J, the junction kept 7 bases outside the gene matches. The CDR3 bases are TGTGCCAGCAGTTCCCGGACAGGGGCCAACAATCAGCCCCAGCATTTT. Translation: CASSSRTGANNQPQHF.

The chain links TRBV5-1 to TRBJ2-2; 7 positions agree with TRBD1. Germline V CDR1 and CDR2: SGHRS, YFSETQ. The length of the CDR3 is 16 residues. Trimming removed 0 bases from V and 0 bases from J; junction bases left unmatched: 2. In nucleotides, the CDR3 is TGCGCCAGCAGCTTGGGGGACAGACCGAACACCGGGGAGCTGTTTTTT. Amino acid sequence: CASSLGDRPNTGELFF.

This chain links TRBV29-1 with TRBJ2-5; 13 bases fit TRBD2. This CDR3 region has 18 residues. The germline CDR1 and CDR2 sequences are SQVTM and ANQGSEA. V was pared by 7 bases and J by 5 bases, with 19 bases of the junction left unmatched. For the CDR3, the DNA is TGCAGCGAATACGACAGGGGGTCAGGACTAGCGGGAGAGGAGACCCAGTACTTC. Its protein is CSEYDRGSGLAGEETQYF.

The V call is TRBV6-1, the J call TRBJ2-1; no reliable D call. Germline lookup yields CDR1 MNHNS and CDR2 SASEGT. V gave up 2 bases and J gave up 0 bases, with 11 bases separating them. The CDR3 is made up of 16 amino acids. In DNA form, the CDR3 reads TGTGCCAGCAGTGAAAGCGCCTACGGCTCCTACAATGAGCAGTTCTTC. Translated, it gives CASSESAYGSYNEQFF.

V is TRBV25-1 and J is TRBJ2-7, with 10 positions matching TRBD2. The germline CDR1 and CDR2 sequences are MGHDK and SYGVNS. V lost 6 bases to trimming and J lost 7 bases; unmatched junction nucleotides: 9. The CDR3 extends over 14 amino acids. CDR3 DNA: TGTGCCAGCAGCGAGGGGGGACTAGCGCGGGAGCAGTACTTC. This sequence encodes CASSEGGLAREQYF.

This chain's CDR3 is CATGGPQETQYF. The CDR3 nucleotides read TGTGCCACCGGGGGCCCCCAAGAGACCCAGTACTTC. The J gene is TRBJ2-5, the V gene TRBV10-3; D could derive from TRBD1 or TRBD2 (6 bases each). Germline V CDR1 and CDR2: ENHRY, SYGVKD. The CDR3 contains 12 residues. Trimming removed 10 bases at V and 1 base at J, with 10 bases between.

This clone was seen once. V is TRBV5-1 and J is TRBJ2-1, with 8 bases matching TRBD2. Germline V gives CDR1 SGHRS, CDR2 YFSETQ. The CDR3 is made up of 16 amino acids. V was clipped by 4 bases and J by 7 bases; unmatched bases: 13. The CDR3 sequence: CASSPTSGRTGNEQFF. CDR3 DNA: TGCGCCAGCAGCCCAACAAGCGGGAGAACGGGTAATGAGCAGTTCTTC. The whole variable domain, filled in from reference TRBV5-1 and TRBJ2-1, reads KAGVTQTPRYLIKTRGQQVTLSCSPISGHRSVSWYQQTPGQGLQFLFEYFSETQRNKGNFPGRFSGRQFSNSRSEMNVSTLELGDSALYLCASSPTSGRTGNEQFFGPGTRLTVL.

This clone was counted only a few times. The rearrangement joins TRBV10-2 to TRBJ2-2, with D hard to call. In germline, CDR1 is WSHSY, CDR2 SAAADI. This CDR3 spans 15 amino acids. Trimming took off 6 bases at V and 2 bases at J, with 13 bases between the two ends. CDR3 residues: CASRLGIGNTGELFF. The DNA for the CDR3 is TGCGCCAGCAGATTAGGCATAGGAAACACCGGGGAGCTGTTTTTT.

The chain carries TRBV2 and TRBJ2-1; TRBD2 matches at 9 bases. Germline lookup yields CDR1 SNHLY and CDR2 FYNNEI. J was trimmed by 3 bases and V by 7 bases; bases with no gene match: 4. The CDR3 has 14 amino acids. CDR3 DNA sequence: TGTGCCAGCACGGCGGGAGGGTTCTACAATGAGCAGTTCTTC. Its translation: CASTAGGFYNEQFF.

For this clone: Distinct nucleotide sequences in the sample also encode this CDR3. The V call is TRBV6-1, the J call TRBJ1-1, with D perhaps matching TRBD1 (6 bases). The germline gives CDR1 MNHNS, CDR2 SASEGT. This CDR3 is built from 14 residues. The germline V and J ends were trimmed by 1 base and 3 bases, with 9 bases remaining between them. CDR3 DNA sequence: TGTGCCAGCAGTGAAGGGGGGGGCTACACTGAAGCTTTCTTT. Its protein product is CASSEGGGYTEAFF.

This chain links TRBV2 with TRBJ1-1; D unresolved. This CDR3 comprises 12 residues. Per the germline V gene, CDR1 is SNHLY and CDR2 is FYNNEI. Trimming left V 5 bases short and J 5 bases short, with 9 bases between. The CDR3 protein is CASSPERTEAFF. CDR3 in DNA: TGTGCCAGCAGTCCAGAGAGGACTGAAGCTTTCTTT.

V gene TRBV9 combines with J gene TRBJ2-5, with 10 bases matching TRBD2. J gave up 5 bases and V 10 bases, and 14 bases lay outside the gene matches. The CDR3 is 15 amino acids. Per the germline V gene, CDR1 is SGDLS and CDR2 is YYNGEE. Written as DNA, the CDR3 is TGTGCCTCCGCCCCCAGCGGGAGGGCCTGGGAGACCCAGTACTTC. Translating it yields CASAPSGRAWETQYF.

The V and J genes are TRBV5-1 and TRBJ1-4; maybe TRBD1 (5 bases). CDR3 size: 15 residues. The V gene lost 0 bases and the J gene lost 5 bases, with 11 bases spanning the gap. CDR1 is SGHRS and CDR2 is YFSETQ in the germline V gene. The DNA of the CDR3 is TGCGCCAGCAGCTTGGGCGGGGCGATGAATGAAAAACTGTTTTTT. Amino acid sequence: CASSLGGAMNEKLFF. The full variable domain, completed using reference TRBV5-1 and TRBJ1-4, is KAGVTQTPRYLIKTRGQQVTLSCSPISGHRSVSWYQQTPGQGLQFLFEYFSETQRNKGNFPGRFSGRQFSNSRSEMNVSTLELGDSALYLCASSLGGAMNEKLFFGSGTQLSVL.

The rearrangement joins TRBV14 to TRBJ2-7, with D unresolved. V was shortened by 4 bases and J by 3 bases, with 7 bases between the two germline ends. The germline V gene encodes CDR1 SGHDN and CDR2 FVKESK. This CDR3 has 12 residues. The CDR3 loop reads CASSRSGYEQYF. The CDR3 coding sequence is TGTGCCAGCAGCCGTTCCGGCTACGAGCAGTACTTC.

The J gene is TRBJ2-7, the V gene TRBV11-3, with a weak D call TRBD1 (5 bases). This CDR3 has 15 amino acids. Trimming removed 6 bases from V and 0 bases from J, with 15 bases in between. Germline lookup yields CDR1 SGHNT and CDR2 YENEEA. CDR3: CASSRTPTSSYEQYF. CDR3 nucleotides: TGTGCCAGCAGTCGGACACCTACCAGCTCCTACGAGCAGTACTTC. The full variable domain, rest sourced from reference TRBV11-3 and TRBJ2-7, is EAGVVQSPRYKIIEKKQPVAFWCNPISGHNTLYWYLQNLGQGPELLIRYENEEAVDDSQLPKDRFSAERLKGVDSTLKIQPAELGDSAVYLCASSRTPTSSYEQYFGPGTRLTVT.

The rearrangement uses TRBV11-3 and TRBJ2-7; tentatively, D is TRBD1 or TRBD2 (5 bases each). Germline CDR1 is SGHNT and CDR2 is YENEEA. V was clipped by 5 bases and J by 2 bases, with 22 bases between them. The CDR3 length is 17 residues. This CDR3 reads CASSPHPGTGQTYEQYF. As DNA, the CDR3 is TGTGCCAGCAGCCCGCACCCGGGGACGGGGCAGACCTACGAGCAGTACTTC.

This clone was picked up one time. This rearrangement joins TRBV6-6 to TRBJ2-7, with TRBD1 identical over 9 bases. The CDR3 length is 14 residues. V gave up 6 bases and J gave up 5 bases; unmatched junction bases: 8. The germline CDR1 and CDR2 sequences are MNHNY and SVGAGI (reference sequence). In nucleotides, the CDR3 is TGTGCCAGCAGCCATGGACAGGGGTTCCACGAGCAGTACTTC. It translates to CASSHGQGFHEQYF.

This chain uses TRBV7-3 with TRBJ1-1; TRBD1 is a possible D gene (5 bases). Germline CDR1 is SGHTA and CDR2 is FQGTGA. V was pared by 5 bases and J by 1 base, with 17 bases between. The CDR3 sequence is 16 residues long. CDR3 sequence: CASSPGPGGANTEAFF. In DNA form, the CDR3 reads TGTGCCAGCAGCCCCGGTCCAGGCGGGGCGAACACTGAAGCTTTCTTT. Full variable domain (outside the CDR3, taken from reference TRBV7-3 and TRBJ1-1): GAGVSQTPSNKVTEKGKYVELRCDPISGHTALYWYRQSLGQGPEFLIYFQGTGAADDSGLPNDRFFAVRPEGSVSTLKIQRTERGDSAVYLCASSPGPGGANTEAFFGQGTRLTVV.

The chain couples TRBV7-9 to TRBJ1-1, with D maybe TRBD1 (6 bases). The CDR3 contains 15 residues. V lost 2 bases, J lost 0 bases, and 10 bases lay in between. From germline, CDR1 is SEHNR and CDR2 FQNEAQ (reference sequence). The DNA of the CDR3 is TGTGCCAGCAGCTTAACAGGGCTGTTGAACACTGAAGCTTTCTTT. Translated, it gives CASSLTGLLNTEAFF. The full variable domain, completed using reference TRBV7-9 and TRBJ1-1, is DTGVSQNPRHKITKRGQNVTFRCDPISEHNRLYWYRQTLGQGPEFLTYFQNEAQLEKSRLLSDRFSAERPKGSFSTLEIQRTEQGDSAMYLCASSLTGLLNTEAFFGQGTRLTVV.

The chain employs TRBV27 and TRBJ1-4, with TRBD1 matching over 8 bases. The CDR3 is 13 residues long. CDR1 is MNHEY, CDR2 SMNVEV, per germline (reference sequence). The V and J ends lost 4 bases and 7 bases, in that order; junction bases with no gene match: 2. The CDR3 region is CASSYRGSEKLFF. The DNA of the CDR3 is TGTGCCAGCAGTTACAGGGGGAGTGAAAAACTGTTTTTT. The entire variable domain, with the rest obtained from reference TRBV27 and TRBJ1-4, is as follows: EAQVTQNPRYLITVTGKKLTVTCSQNMNHEYMSWYRQDPGLGLRQIYYSMNVEVTDKGDVPEGYKVSRKEKRNFPLILESPSPNQTSLYFCASSYRGSEKLFFGSGTQLSVL.

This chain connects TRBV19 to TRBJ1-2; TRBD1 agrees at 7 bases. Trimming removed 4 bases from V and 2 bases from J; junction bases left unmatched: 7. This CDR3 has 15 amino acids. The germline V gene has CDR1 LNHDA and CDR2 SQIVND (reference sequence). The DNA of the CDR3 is TGTGCCAGTAGTACGGGACAGCGATCCAACTATGGCTACACCTTC. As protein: CASSTGQRSNYGYTF.

The CDR3 reads CASSWEGGVTYEQYF. The DNA of the CDR3 is TGCGCCAGCAGCTGGGAGGGCGGGGTCACCTACGAGCAGTACTTC. The rearrangement links TRBV5-1 to TRBJ2-7; 7 nucleotides align to TRBD2. CDR1 and CDR2 from the germline V gene are SGHRS and YFSETQ. The CDR3 sequence is 15 residues long. With 3 bases clipped from V and 2 bases from J, the junction kept 8 bases outside the gene matches.

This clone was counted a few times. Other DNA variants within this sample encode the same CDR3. Here the CDR3 reads CSARLSETQYF. The DNA for the CDR3 is TGCAGTGCTAGATTATCGGAGACCCAGTACTTC. The chain combines TRBV20-1 with TRBJ2-5; D is uncertain. The germline V gene encodes CDR1 DFQATT and CDR2 SNEGSKA (reference sequence). V lost 2 bases and J lost 5, with 6 bases in between. The CDR3 runs to 11 residues.

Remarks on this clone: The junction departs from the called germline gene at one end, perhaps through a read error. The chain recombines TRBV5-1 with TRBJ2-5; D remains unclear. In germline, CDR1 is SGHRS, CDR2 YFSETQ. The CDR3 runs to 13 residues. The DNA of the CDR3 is TGCGCCAGCAGCTTGGAGGGATTGAAGACCCGGTACTTC. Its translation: CASSLEGLKTRYF.

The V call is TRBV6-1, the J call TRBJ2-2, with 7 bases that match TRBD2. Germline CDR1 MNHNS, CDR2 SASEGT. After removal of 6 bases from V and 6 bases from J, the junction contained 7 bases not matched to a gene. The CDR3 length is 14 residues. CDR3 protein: CASRPGLGAGELFF. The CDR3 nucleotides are TGTGCCAGCAGGCCCGGACTAGGAGCCGGGGAGCTGTTTTTT.

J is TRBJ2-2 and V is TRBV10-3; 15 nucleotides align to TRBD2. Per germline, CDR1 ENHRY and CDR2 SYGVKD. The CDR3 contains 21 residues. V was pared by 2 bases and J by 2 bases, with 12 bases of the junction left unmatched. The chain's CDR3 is CAISETYLRTSGRANTGELFF. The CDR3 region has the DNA TGTGCCATCAGTGAGACATACCTCCGGACTAGCGGGAGGGCCAACACCGGGGAGCTGTTTTTT.